This T cell receptor (beta chain) came from a study of blood T cell repertoires in COVID-19. On the study more broadly: Acute and convalescent COVID-19 samples came from the United States, Italy and Spain.

Per the authors' pipeline: Reference gene primers were amplified, and this amplification served to estimate nucleated cell counts. Sequencing used immunoSEQ multiplex PCR; TCRdb keeps in-frame clones, though not all of them. V and J calls and clone size come straight from that table; D and trimming were deduced from the DNA. Here the sample spans approximately 350,000 clones, around 86% being singletons. Trimming took 2 bases from V and 2 from J; bases not matched to a gene: 3. Looked up from germline, CDR1 is WSHSY and CDR2 is SAAADI. The length of the CDR3 is 16 residues. Sequenced: peripheral blood. The chain is built from TRBV10-2 and TRBJ2-6; 7 nucleotides align to TRBD1. This TCR came from a woman in her forties or fifties with COVID-19, enrolled during active disease. For the CDR3, the DNA is TGCGCCAGCAGTGAGCCAACAGGGGCTGGGGCCAACGTCCTGACTTTC. This translates into CASSEPTGAGANVLTF.